This T cell receptor (beta chain) comes out of a study of OX40 agonist ivuxolimab in advanced cancers. Germline assignment: CDR1 GTSNPN and CDR2 SVGIG (reference sequence). J lost 2 bases, V lost 2 bases, and 1 base had no gene match. This CDR3 is 13 amino acids long. Using immunoSEQ multiplex PCR, the repertoire was profiled, and TCRdb retains in-frame clones only, with some absent. Among tens of thousands of clones, 85% were seen once, and the ten largest hold 0.2% to 0.25%. This clone was counted a single time. This TCR derives from an adult with an advanced solid tumor such as melanoma, head and neck, liver or kidney cancer. The chain links TRBV30 to TRBJ2-7; 9 positions agree with TRBD1. The sample here was CD4+ or CD8+ T cells sorted from blood, taken in a trial of the OX40 agonist ivuxolimab. CDR3 bases: TGTGCCTGGAGTAGGGACAGGGCCTACGAGCAGTACTTC. This encodes CAWSRDRAYEQYF.